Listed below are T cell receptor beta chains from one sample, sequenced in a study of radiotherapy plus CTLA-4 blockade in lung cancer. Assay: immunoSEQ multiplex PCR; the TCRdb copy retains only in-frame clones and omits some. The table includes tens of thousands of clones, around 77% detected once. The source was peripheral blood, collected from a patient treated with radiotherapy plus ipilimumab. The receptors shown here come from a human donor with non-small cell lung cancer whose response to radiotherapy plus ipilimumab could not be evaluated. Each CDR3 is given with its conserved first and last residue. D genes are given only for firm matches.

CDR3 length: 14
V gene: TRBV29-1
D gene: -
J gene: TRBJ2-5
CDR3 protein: CSAAQTDGGETQYF

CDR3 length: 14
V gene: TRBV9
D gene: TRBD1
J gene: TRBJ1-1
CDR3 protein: CASSVRTGNTEAFF

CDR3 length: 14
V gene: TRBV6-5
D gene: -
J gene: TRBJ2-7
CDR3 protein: CASSWSQETYEQYF

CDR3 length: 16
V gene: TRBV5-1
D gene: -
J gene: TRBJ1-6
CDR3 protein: CASSLATTDDNSPLHF

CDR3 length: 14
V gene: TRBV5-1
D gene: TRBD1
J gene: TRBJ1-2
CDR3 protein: CASSVTGVNYGYTF

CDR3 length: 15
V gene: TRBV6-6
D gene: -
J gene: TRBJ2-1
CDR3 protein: CASSYSDRDFNEQFF

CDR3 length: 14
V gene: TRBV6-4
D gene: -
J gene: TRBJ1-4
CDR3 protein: CASRGTTSNEKLFF

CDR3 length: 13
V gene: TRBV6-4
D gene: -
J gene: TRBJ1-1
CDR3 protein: CASSEARNTEAFF

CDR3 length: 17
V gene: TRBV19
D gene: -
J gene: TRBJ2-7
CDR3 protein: CASSPEGLARSRLEQYF

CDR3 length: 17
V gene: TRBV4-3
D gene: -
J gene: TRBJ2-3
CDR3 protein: CASSQTRRWGGTDTQYF

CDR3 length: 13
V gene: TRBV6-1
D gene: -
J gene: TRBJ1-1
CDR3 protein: CASSEWRITEAFF

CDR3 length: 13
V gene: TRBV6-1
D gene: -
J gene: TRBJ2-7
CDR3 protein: CVSTLLPPNEQYF

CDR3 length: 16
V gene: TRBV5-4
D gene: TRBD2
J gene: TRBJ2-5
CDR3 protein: CASSSPGAGGGETQYF

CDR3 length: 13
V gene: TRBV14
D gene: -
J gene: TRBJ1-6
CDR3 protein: CASSVYRDSPLHF

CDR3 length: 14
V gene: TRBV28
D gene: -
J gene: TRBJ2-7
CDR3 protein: CASSSWTVSYEQYF

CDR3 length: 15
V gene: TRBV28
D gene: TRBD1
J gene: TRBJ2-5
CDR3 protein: CASSTGGQGSETQYF

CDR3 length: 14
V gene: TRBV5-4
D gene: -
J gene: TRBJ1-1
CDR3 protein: CASSLGGGGVEAFF

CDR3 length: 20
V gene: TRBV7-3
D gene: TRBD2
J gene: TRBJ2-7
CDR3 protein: CASSSRPQLAGGLRAYEQYF

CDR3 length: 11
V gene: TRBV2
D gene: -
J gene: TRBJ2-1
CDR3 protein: CASSVTSEQFF

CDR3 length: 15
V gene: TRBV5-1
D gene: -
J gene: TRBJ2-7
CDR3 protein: CASSLSGHQAYEQYF

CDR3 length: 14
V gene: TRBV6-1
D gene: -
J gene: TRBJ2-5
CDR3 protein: CASSELVPGETQYF

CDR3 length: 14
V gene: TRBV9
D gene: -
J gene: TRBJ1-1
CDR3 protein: CASGRTGSETEAFF

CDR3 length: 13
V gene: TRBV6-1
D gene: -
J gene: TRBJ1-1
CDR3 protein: CASILDRGLQAFF

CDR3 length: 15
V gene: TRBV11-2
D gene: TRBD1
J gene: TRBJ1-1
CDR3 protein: CASSRTDREITEAFF

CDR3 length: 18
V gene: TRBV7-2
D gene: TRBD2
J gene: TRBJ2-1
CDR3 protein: CASSLDERLAGPYNEQFF

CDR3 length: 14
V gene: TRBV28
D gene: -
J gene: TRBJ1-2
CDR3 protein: CASGTPDEGAGYTF

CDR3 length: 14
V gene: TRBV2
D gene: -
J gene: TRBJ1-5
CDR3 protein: CASSVGGKGQPQHF

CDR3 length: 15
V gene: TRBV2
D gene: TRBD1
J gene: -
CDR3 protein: CASSESTGKSYEQYF

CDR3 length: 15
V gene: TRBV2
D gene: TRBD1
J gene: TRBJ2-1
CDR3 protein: CASARWDRGYNEQFF

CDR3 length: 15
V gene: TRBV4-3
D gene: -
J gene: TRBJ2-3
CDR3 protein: CASSPRGASTDTQYF

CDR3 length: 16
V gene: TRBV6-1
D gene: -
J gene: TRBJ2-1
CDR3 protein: CASSVAQYEGYNEQFF

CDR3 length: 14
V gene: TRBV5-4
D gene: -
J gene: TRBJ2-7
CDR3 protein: CASSFGGYSYEQYF

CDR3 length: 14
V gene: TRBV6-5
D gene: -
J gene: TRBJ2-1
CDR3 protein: CASSSPTIYNEQFF

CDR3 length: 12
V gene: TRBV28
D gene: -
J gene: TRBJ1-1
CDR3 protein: CASSFPRTEAFF

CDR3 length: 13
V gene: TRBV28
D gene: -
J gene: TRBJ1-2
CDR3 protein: CASSTRTDYGYTF

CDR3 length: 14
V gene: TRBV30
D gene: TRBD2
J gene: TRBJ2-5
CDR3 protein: CAWRKAGGMKTQYF

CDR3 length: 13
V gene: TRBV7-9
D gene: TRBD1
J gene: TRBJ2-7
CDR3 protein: CASSPRTGREQYF

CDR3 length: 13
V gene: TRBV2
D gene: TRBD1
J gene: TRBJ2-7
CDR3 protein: CASMTGGNGEQYF

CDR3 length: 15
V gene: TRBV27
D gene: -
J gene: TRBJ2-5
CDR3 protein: CASSVVPVTVSAQYF

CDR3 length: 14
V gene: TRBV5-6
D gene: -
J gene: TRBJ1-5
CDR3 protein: CASSRTTSNQPQHF

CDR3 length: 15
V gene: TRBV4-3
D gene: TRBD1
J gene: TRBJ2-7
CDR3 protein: CASSRDRDTFYEQYF

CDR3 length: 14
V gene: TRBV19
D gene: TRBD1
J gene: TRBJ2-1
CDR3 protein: CASRITGQWNEQFF

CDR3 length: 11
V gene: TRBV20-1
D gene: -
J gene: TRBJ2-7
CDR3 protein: CSARHTYEQYF

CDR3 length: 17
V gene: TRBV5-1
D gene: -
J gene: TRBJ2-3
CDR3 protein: CASSLAPLESATDTQYF

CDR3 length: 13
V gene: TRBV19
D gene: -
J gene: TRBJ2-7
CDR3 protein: CASSIGLSYEQYF

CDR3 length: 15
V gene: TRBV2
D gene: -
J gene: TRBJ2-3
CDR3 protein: CASSEALASTDTQYF

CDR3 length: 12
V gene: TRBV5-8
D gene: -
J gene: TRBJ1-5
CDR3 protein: CASSLSWSSQHF

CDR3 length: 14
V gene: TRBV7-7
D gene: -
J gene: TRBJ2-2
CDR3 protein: CASSPGLGTGELFF

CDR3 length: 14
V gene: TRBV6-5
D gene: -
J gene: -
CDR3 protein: CASSYDRGPYEQYF

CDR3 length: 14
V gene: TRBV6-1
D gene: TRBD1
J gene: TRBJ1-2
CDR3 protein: CASSADRGRGGYTF

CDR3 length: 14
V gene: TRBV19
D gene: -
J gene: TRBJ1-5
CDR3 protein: CASSMRTEIQPQHF

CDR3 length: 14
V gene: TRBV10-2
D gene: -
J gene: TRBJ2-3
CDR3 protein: CASSDHGPGDTQYF

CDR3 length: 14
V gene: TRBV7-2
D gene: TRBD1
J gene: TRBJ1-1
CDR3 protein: CASSQGRGDTEAFF

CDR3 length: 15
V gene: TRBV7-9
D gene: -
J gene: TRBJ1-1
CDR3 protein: CASSTSGRPNTEAFF

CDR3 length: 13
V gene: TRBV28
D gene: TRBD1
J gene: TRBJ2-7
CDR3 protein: CASLGQTTYEQYF

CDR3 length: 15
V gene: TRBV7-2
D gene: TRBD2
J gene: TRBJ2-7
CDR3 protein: CASSRGRASSYEQYF

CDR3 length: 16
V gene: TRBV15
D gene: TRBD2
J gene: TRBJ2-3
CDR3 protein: CATSRVLAGGGDTQYF

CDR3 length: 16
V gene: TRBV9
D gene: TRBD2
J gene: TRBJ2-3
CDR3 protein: CASSVVGSGSADTQYF

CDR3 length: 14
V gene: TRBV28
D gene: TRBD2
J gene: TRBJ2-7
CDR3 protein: CASSRGRGTYEQYF